The present entry profiles one T cell receptor beta chain with its context. This sample was taken from a study of graft-versus-host responses after intestinal transplantation. V gave up 1 base and J gave up 5 bases, with 8 bases separating them. The CDR3 runs to 14 residues. Per germline, CDR1 KGHSH and CDR2 LQKENI. Clones were sequenced by immunoSEQ multiplex PCR, and TCRdb holds only the in-frame ones, with some missing. This table holds 15,000 to 17,000 clones, 30% to 40% found once. The TCR comes from a human patient who received an intestinal transplant. The source material was alloreactive CD4+ T cells from a mixed lymphocyte reaction culture, sampled before intestinal transplant. Subset noted: CFSE-low proliferating T cells sorted from roughly 6-day pre-transplant mixed lymphocyte reaction (GvH or HvG direction). This chain joins TRBV18 and TRBJ2-2, with D possibly being TRBD1 (6 bases). In DNA, the CDR3 is TGTGCCAGCTCACCACTCCAGGGGACCGGGGAGCTGTTTTTT. Residues: CASSPLQGTGELFF.